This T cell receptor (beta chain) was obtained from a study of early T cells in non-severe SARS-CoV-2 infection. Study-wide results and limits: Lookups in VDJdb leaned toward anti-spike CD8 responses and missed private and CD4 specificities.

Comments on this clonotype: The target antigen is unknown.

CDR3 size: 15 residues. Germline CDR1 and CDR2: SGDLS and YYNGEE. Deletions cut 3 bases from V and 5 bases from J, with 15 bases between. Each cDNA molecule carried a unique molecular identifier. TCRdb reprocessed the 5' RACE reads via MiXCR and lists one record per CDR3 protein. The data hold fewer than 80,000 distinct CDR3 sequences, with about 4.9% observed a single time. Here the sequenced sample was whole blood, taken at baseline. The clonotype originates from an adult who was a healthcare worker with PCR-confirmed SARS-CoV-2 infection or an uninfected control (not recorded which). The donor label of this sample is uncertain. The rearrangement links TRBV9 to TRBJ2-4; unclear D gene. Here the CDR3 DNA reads TGTGCCAGCAGCGCGACTCTTGGGAAAGAAAACATTCAGTACTTC. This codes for CASSATLGKENIQYF.